The 15 T cell receptor beta chains listed next were all sequenced from one sample in a study of blood T cell repertoires in COVID-19. TCRdb's table, derived via immunoSEQ multiplex PCR, lists solely in-frame clones and lacks some. The sample contains about 120,000 clones, 78% of which appear only once. Sequencing was carried out using peripheral blood. These receptors were collected from a man between 65 and 85 years old with acute or convalescent COVID-19.

The rearrangement uses TRBV7-2 and TRBJ2-5; D unclear. This CDR3 region has 14 residues. V gave up 1 base and J gave up 1 base, with 7 bases separating them. Germline values: CDR1 SGHTA, CDR2 FQGNSA. CDR3 residues: CASSLGAAQETQYF. CDR3 DNA: TGTGCCAGCAGCTTAGGTGCGGCCCAAGAGACCCAGTACTTC.

The chain recombines TRBV5-6 with TRBJ1-6; D remains unclear. Trimming left V 0 bases short and J 5 bases short, with 12 bases between. The CDR3 totals 16 residues. The germline V gene encodes CDR1 SGHDT and CDR2 YYEEEE. CDR3 sequence (DNA): TGTGCCAGCAGCTTGGATTGGCGGACTGATAATTCACCCCTCCACTTT. Translating it yields CASSLDWRTDNSPLHF.

The chain joins TRBV7-8 to TRBJ1-4; possibly TRBD1 for D (5 bases). CDR1 SGHVS and CDR2 FQNEAQ come from the germline V gene. Trimming removed 5 bases from V and 8 bases from J, with 15 bases in between. The length of the CDR3 is 14 residues. CDR3 protein: CASSLLRGREKLFF. DNA of the CDR3: TGTGCCAGCAGCCTACTACGGGGGAGAGAAAAACTGTTTTTT. Drawing the rest from reference TRBV7-8 and TRBJ1-4, the complete variable domain is GAGVSQSPRYKVAKRGQDVALRCDPISGHVSLFWYQQALGQGPEFLTYFQNEAQLDKSGLPSDRFFAERPEGSVSTLKIQRTQQEDSAVYLCASSLLRGREKLFFGSGTQLSVL.

The chain links TRBV19 to TRBJ1-1; D is ambiguous. Germline V gene lookup returns CDR1 LNHDA and CDR2 SQIVND (reference sequence). V lost 1 base to trimming and J lost 4 bases, with 13 bases between them. The CDR3 runs to 15 residues. The CDR3, as DNA: TGTGCCAGTAGTATAGTTTCCTCAGAACGCACTGAAGCTTTCTTT. As protein: CASSIVSSERTEAFF.

The rearrangement links TRBV27 to TRBJ2-7; 8 bases fit TRBD1. Germline V CDR1 and CDR2: MNHEY, SMNVEV (reference sequence). With 8 bases clipped from V and 6 bases from J, the junction kept 12 bases outside the gene matches. The CDR3 runs 14 residues. The CDR3 nucleotides are TGTGCCAGCGGAGAGGACAGGGAACCGGGCGAGCAGTACTTC. This gives the protein CASGEDREPGEQYF.

The chain is built from TRBV7-2 and TRBJ2-1, with D unclear. Germline-derived CDR1 and CDR2 are SGHTA and FQGNSA. CDR3 length equals 13 residues. Trimming cost V 3 bases and J 3 bases, with 6 bases left between them. The chain's CDR3 is CASSFGYYNEQFF. CDR3 nucleotide sequence: TGTGCCAGCAGCTTCGGGTACTACAATGAGCAGTTCTTC.

The rearrangement uses TRBV7-2 and TRBJ2-1, with D uncertain. CDR3 length: 15 amino acids. In germline, CDR1 is SGHTA, CDR2 FQGNSA. The V end lost 5 bases, the J end lost 0 bases, and 11 bases lay between the germline ends. CDR3: CASSPAGVSYNEQFF. The CDR3 DNA reads as TGTGCCAGCAGCCCTGCAGGTGTCTCCTACAATGAGCAGTTCTTC.

The rearrangement links TRBV4-3 to TRBJ2-7; 12 bases map to TRBD2. CDR1 is LGHNA and CDR2 is YSLEER in the germline V gene. The ends lost 0 bases at V and 2 bases at J; junction bases unmatched: 2. The length of the CDR3 is 16 residues. This CDR3 is CASSQELAGGTYEQYF. The CDR3, as DNA: TGCGCCAGCAGCCAAGAACTAGCGGGGGGCACCTACGAGCAGTACTTC.

The chain joins TRBV6-2 or TRBV6-3 to TRBJ2-7, with D maybe TRBD1 (6 bases). The length of the CDR3 is 15 residues. Germline-derived CDR1 and CDR2 are MNHEY and SVGEGT. Between the trimmed V and J ends, which lost 4 bases and 5 bases, there was a span of 18 bases. The CDR3 DNA reads as TGTGCCAGCAGTTCCCACCGACTGGGGGCCAACGAGCAGTACTTC. Its protein is CASSSHRLGANEQYF.

V usage is TRBV6-4 and J usage is TRBJ1-1; 7 bases match TRBD1. The junction had 7 bases not matched to a gene; V was cut back by 4 bases and J by 5 bases. The CDR3 contains 14 residues. In germline, CDR1 is MRHNA, CDR2 SNTAGT. The CDR3 reads CASSADRTGTEAFF. CDR3 nucleotides: TGTGCCAGCAGTGCGGACAGGACGGGGACTGAAGCTTTCTTT.

V usage is TRBV7-2 and J usage is TRBJ2-7, with D possibly matching TRBD2 (5 bases). V gave up 4 bases and J gave up 4 bases, with 14 bases separating them. The CDR3 is 14 residues long. Germline-derived CDR1 and CDR2 are SGHTA and FQGNSA. The CDR3 region has the DNA TGTGCCAGCAGCTCGACACCGGGGAAGTACGAGCAGTACTTC. Protein sequence: CASSSTPGKYEQYF.

V gene TRBV6-2 or TRBV6-3 combines with J gene TRBJ1-6; 7 bases line up with TRBD1. With 4 bases clipped from V and 8 bases from J, the junction kept 8 bases outside the gene matches. The CDR3 totals 15 residues. In germline, CDR1 is MNHEY, CDR2 SVGEGT. The CDR3 reads CASSWSYTGDSPLHF. The CDR3 bases are TGTGCCAGCAGTTGGTCTTACACAGGGGATTCACCCCTCCACTTT.

CDR3 DNA sequence: TGTGCCAGCAGCTTAAATCGACAGGGGGGTGGAAACACCATATATTTT. Residues: CASSLNRQGGGNTIYF. V is TRBV7-3 and J is TRBJ1-3; 9 bases line up with TRBD1. The CDR3 sequence is 16 residues long. The ends lost 1 base at V and 3 bases at J; junction bases unmatched: 4. Germline CDR1 is SGHTA and CDR2 is FQGTGA.

This clone was picked up a small number of times. V and J are TRBV4-3 and TRBJ2-7, with D maybe TRBD2 (6 bases). V lost 1 base and J lost 2, with 12 bases in between. In germline, CDR1 is LGHNA, CDR2 YSLEER. The CDR3 runs to 15 residues. CDR3 nucleotides: TGCGCCAGCAGCCAAGGGAAGGCGGGACCCTACGAGCAGTACTTC. This codes for CASSQGKAGPYEQYF.

V gene TRBV6-2 or TRBV6-3 combines with J gene TRBJ2-5, with 10 bases aligning to TRBD2. This CDR3 is 17 amino acids long. The V gene's germline CDR1 is MNHEY and CDR2 SVGEGT. With 2 bases clipped from V and 7 bases from J, the junction kept 13 bases outside the gene matches. The CDR3 loop reads CASSYRAGGLGGGTQYF. The DNA of the CDR3 is TGTGCCAGCAGTTACAGAGCGGGGGGGCTCGGTGGCGGGACCCAGTACTTC.